This is a list of T cell receptor beta chains from one sample in a study of cytomegalovirus exposure and HLA in healthy donors. Libraries were prepared by immunoSEQ multiplex PCR; TCRdb keeps only in-frame clonotypes and omits some of them. Its table records roughly 150,000 clones. The specimen was PBMCs. Receptors originate from a woman between 45 and 60 years old in good health and CMV-seronegative. Both conserved end residues are part of each CDR3. D genes are given only for firm matches.

J gene: TRBJ2-1; V gene: TRBV7-3; D gene: NA; CDR3 protein: CASSSQLRSSYNEQFF; CDR3 DNA: TGTGCCAGCAGCTCACAACTAAGAAGCTCCTACAATGAGCAGTTCTTC
J gene: TRBJ1-5; V gene: TRBV6-5; D gene: NA; CDR3 protein: CASGEFQPQHF; CDR3 DNA: TGTGCCAGCGGGGAGTTCCAGCCCCAGCATTTT
J gene: TRBJ2-1; V gene: TRBV5-1; D gene: NA; CDR3 protein: CASSLNQGYNEQFF; CDR3 DNA: TGCGCCAGCAGCTTGAACCAGGGCTACAATGAGCAGTTCTTC
J gene: TRBJ2-3; V gene: TRBV5-6; D gene: TRBD2; CDR3 protein: CASGSITSGGGDTQYF; CDR3 DNA: TGTGCCAGCGGCTCCATTACTAGCGGGGGTGGTGATACGCAGTATTTT
J gene: TRBJ1-6; V gene: TRBV9; D gene: TRBD1; CDR3 protein: CASTLQGNNNSPLHF; CDR3 DNA: TGTGCCAGCACGCTACAGGGGAATAATAATTCACCCCTCCACTTT
J gene: TRBJ2-3; V gene: TRBV19; D gene: NA; CDR3 protein: CASSIARGPTDTQYF; CDR3 DNA: TGTGCCAGTAGTATAGCTCGGGGTCCCACAGATACGCAGTATTTT
J gene: TRBJ2-3; V gene: TRBV5-1; D gene: TRBD1; CDR3 protein: CASSVAQGVRADTQYF; CDR3 DNA: TGCGCCAGCAGCGTCGCCCAGGGGGTTAGGGCAGATACGCAGTATTTT
J gene: TRBJ2-7; V gene: TRBV7-9; D gene: TRBD2; CDR3 protein: CASSPGTSGAYEQYF; CDR3 DNA: TGTGCCAGCAGCCCAGGGACTAGCGGTGCCTACGAGCAGTACTTC
J gene: TRBJ1-6; V gene: TRBV7-3; D gene: NA; CDR3 protein: CASSLRTDDNSPLHF; CDR3 DNA: TGTGCCAGCAGCTTAAGAACAGATGATAATTCACCCCTCCACTTT
J gene: TRBJ1-5; V gene: TRBV30; D gene: NA; CDR3 protein: CAWSAGVGNQPQHF; CDR3 DNA: TGTGCCTGGAGTGCGGGGGTTGGCAATCAGCCCCAGCATTTT
J gene: TRBJ2-7; V gene: TRBV2; D gene: TRBD2; CDR3 protein: CASSRLAAGPYEQYF; CDR3 DNA: TGTGCCAGCAGCCGGCTAGCGGCCGGCCCCTACGAGCAGTACTTC
J gene: TRBJ2-1; V gene: TRBV7-3; D gene: TRBD2; CDR3 protein: CASSLLGLAMNEQFF; CDR3 DNA: TGTGCCAGCAGCCTCCTAGGACTAGCAATGAATGAGCAGTTCTTC
J gene: TRBJ2-1; V gene: TRBV11-2; D gene: TRBD2; CDR3 protein: CASLFTSGYYNEQFF; CDR3 DNA: TGTGCCAGCCTATTTACTAGCGGATACTACAATGAGCAGTTCTTC
J gene: TRBJ2-7; V gene: TRBV28; D gene: NA; CDR3 protein: CASSYGDTLYEQYF; CDR3 DNA: TGTGCCAGCAGTTACGGGGATACTCTCTACGAGCAGTACTTC
J gene: TRBJ1-2; V gene: TRBV5-1; D gene: NA; CDR3 protein: CASSLDGAGYGYTF; CDR3 DNA: TGCGCCAGCAGCTTGGATGGGGCAGGCTATGGCTACACCTTC
J gene: TRBJ2-3; V gene: TRBV5-4; D gene: TRBD2; CDR3 protein: CASSLKTSDDTQYF; CDR3 DNA: TGTGCCAGCAGCTTGAAAACTAGCGACGATACGCAGTATTTT
J gene: TRBJ2-7; V gene: TRBV4-1; D gene: TRBD2; CDR3 protein: CASSQYGGGDYEQYF; CDR3 DNA: TGCGCCAGCAGCCAGTACGGCGGGGGGGACTACGAGCAGTACTTC
J gene: TRBJ2-2; V gene: TRBV10-3; D gene: NA; CDR3 protein: CAISESREAGTGELFF; CDR3 DNA: TGTGCCATCAGTGAGTCACGAGAGGCTGGCACCGGGGAGCTGTTTTTT
J gene: TRBJ2-7; V gene: TRBV27; D gene: NA; CDR3 protein: CASSSTSSYEQYF; CDR3 DNA: TGTGCCAGCAGTTCCACTAGCTCCTACGAGCAGTACTTC
J gene: TRBJ2-7; V gene: TRBV28; D gene: NA; CDR3 protein: CASSFRLTYEQYF; CDR3 DNA: TGTGCCAGCAGTTTCAGGCTTACCTACGAGCAGTACTTC
J gene: TRBJ2-7; V gene: TRBV7-6; D gene: TRBD1; CDR3 protein: CASSNGEPTGLEQYF; CDR3 DNA: TGTGCCAGCAGCAACGGGGAGCCGACAGGGCTCGAGCAGTACTTC
J gene: TRBJ1-2; V gene: TRBV30; D gene: NA; CDR3 protein: CAWSVQRTGGYTF; CDR3 DNA: TGTGCCTGGAGTGTACAGAGGACTGGCGGCTACACCTTC
J gene: TRBJ2-3; V gene: TRBV29-1; D gene: NA; CDR3 protein: CSVQESTGANTDTQYF; CDR3 DNA: TGCAGCGTCCAAGAAAGTACAGGTGCTAACACAGATACGCAGTATTTT
J gene: TRBJ1-2; V gene: TRBV9; D gene: TRBD1; CDR3 protein: CASSRRTGLGSGYTF; CDR3 DNA: TGTGCCAGCAGCCGTCGGACAGGTCTCGGGTCGGGCTACACCTTC
J gene: TRBJ2-1; V gene: TRBV5-1; D gene: NA; CDR3 protein: CASSFVRADDEQFF; CDR3 DNA: TGCGCCAGCAGCTTCGTCAGGGCGGACGATGAGCAGTTCTTC
J gene: TRBJ1-6; V gene: TRBV11-2; D gene: TRBD1; CDR3 protein: CASSPGQNSPLHF; CDR3 DNA: TGTGCCAGCAGCCCGGGACAGAATTCACCCCTCCACTTT
J gene: TRBJ2-7; V gene: TRBV28; D gene: NA; CDR3 protein: CASSLVQNYEQYF; CDR3 DNA: TGTGCCAGCAGTTTAGTACAGAACTACGAGCAGTACTTC
J gene: TRBJ2-7; V gene: TRBV5-5; D gene: TRBD1; CDR3 protein: CASSFGTGGLEQYF; CDR3 DNA: TGTGCCAGCAGCTTTGGGACAGGGGGATTGGAGCAGTACTTC
J gene: TRBJ2-3; V gene: TRBV5-1; D gene: NA; CDR3 protein: CASSLQGSTDTQYF; CDR3 DNA: TGCGCCAGCAGCTTGCAGGGGAGCACAGATACGCAGTATTTT
J gene: TRBJ2-4; V gene: TRBV6-5; D gene: NA; CDR3 protein: CASTDSPAKNIQYF; CDR3 DNA: TGTGCCAGCACGGACAGCCCAGCCAAAAACATTCAGTACTTC
J gene: TRBJ1-2; V gene: TRBV11-2; D gene: TRBD1; CDR3 protein: CASSRDSQNYGYTF; CDR3 DNA: TGTGCCAGCAGCCGGGACAGTCAAAACTATGGCTACACCTTC
J gene: TRBJ2-3; V gene: TRBV5-1; D gene: NA; CDR3 protein: CASSPTGSTDTQYF; CDR3 DNA: TGCGCCAGCAGCCCCACAGGGAGCACAGATACGCAGTATTTT
J gene: TRBJ2-1; V gene: TRBV9; D gene: NA; CDR3 protein: CASSVGVNLMAGEQFF; CDR3 DNA: TGTGCCAGCAGCGTAGGGGTGAATTTAATGGCGGGTGAGCAGTTCTTC
J gene: TRBJ1-2; V gene: TRBV4-3; D gene: NA; CDR3 protein: CASSQGAKTNYGYTF; CDR3 DNA: TGCGCCAGCAGCCAAGGGGCGAAAACTAACTATGGCTACACCTTC
J gene: TRBJ2-7; V gene: TRBV10-3; D gene: TRBD2; CDR3 protein: CAISGPQRDGEQYF; CDR3 DNA: TGTGCCATCAGTGGCCCTCAGCGGGACGGGGAGCAGTACTTC
J gene: TRBJ2-1; V gene: TRBV5-6; D gene: NA; CDR3 protein: CASSPKNRDNEQFF; CDR3 DNA: TGTGCCAGCAGCCCCAAAAACAGGGACAATGAGCAGTTCTTC
J gene: TRBJ1-1; V gene: TRBV6-1; D gene: NA; CDR3 protein: CASSPLDRLNTEAFF; CDR3 DNA: TGTGCCAGCAGTCCACTGGACAGATTGAACACTGAAGCTTTCTTT
J gene: TRBJ2-1; V gene: TRBV4-2; D gene: NA; CDR3 protein: CASSQAGSNNEQFF; CDR3 DNA: TGTGCCAGCAGCCAAGCCGGGAGCAACAATGAGCAGTTCTTC
J gene: TRBJ2-5; V gene: TRBV2; D gene: NA; CDR3 protein: CASVATEGSETQYF; CDR3 DNA: TGTGCCAGCGTTGCCACGGAGGGCTCAGAGACCCAGTACTTC
J gene: TRBJ2-2; V gene: TRBV7-3; D gene: TRBD2; CDR3 protein: CASSPTSGRWAGELFF; CDR3 DNA: TGTGCCAGCAGCCCAACTAGCGGGAGATGGGCCGGGGAGCTGTTTTTT
J gene: TRBJ2-4; V gene: TRBV2; D gene: TRBD1; CDR3 protein: CASGQGRNIQYF; CDR3 DNA: TGTGCCAGTGGACAGGGGAGAAACATTCAGTACTTC
J gene: TRBJ1-1; V gene: TRBV15; D gene: TRBD1; CDR3 protein: CATSGRQGSTEAFF; CDR3 DNA: TGTGCCACCAGCGGGAGACAGGGAAGCACTGAAGCTTTCTTT
J gene: TRBJ1-1; V gene: TRBV10-1; D gene: TRBD1; CDR3 protein: CASFQDRDTEAFF; CDR3 DNA: TGCGCCAGCTTTCAGGACAGGGACACTGAAGCTTTCTTT
J gene: TRBJ1-2; V gene: TRBV6-5; D gene: NA; CDR3 protein: CASSPDTNPSYGYTF; CDR3 DNA: TGTGCCAGCAGTCCCGACACCAACCCGAGCTATGGCTACACCTTC
J gene: TRBJ2-7; V gene: TRBV18; D gene: TRBD1; CDR3 protein: CASSPSGTGNYEQYF; CDR3 DNA: TGTGCCAGCTCACCATCCGGGACAGGGAATTACGAGCAGTACTTC
J gene: TRBJ2-1; V gene: TRBV2; D gene: TRBD2; CDR3 protein: CASSEARGGAHNEQFF; CDR3 DNA: TGTGCCAGCAGTGAAGCGCGCGGGGGGGCCCACAATGAGCAGTTCTTC
J gene: TRBJ2-7; V gene: TRBV5-4; D gene: TRBD1; CDR3 protein: CASTSSGQGTYGQYF; CDR3 DNA: TGTGCCAGCACTTCTTCGGGACAGGGGACTTACGGGCAGTACTTC
J gene: TRBJ2-3; V gene: TRBV18; D gene: TRBD2; CDR3 protein: CASSPPVGGGSFTDTQYF; CDR3 DNA: TGTGCCAGCTCACCCCCAGTCGGGGGGGGCTCCTTTACAGATACGCAGTATTTT
J gene: TRBJ2-7; V gene: TRBV28; D gene: NA; CDR3 protein: CASSERGYHYEQYF; CDR3 DNA: TGTGCCAGCAGCGAGAGGGGGTACCACTACGAGCAGTACTTC
J gene: TRBJ2-5; V gene: TRBV9; D gene: TRBD2; CDR3 protein: CASSVGRTRNPETQYF; CDR3 DNA: TGTGCCAGCAGCGTAGGGAGGACTAGGAATCCGGAGACCCAGTACTTC
J gene: TRBJ2-7; V gene: TRBV5-1; D gene: NA; CDR3 protein: CASSPTQGQYEQYF; CDR3 DNA: TGCGCCAGCAGCCCAACACAGGGCCAATACGAGCAGTACTTC
J gene: TRBJ1-5; V gene: TRBV19; D gene: NA; CDR3 protein: CASKYGGFDQPQHF; CDR3 DNA: TGTGCCAGTAAGTATGGAGGGTTCGATCAGCCCCAGCATTTT
J gene: TRBJ1-4; V gene: TRBV5-1; D gene: NA; CDR3 protein: CASSSPGRGKPNEKLFF; CDR3 DNA: TGCGCCAGCAGCTCCCCCGGCCGGGGGAAACCCAATGAAAAACTGTTTTTT